This TCR beta chain comes out of a study of CD8 T cells in ankylosing spondylitis. TCRdb processed the 5' RACE reads anew with MiXCR; each CDR3 protein has one entry. This repertoire shows approximately 35,000 distinct CDR3 sequences, approximately 15% found once; its top ten account for 30% to 40%. This clonotype was counted between two and nine times. This CDR3 region has 15 residues. The V end lost 6 bases, the J end lost 2 bases, and 14 bases lay between the germline ends. The genes are TRBV12-3 or TRBV12-4 and TRBJ2-1; a weak D match, TRBD2 (6 bases). The clonotype was recovered from a male donor with ankylosing spondylitis or in good health (not recorded which). Sequencing was done on a sample of blood. CDR3 sequence reads: CASRDTGTPYNEQFF. The CDR3 region has the DNA TGTGCCAGCAGAGACACCGGGACTCCCTACAATGAGCAGTTCTTC.